Following are 2 T cell receptor beta chains from one sample sequenced in a study of cytomegalovirus exposure and HLA in healthy donors. This PCR relied on a set of 60 Vbeta primers and 13 Jbeta primers. Sequencing used immunoSEQ multiplex PCR; TCRdb keeps in-frame clones, though not all of them. The data show about 120,000 clones, 76% seen once. Sequenced material: PBMCs. These receptors were obtained from a middle-aged woman in good health and CMV-seropositive.

The chain couples TRBV10-2 to TRBJ1-5, with a weak D call TRBD1 (6 bases). Trimming removed 1 base at V and 3 bases at J, with 7 bases between. The germline V gene has CDR1 WSHSY and CDR2 SAAADI. This CDR3 comprises 14 residues. The CDR3 protein is CASSEWDTNQPQHF. CDR3 nucleotide sequence: TGCGCCAGCAGTGAGTGGGACACCAATCAGCCCCAGCATTTT.

This chain connects TRBV25-1 to TRBJ2-3; 15 positions agree with TRBD2. The germline gives CDR1 MGHDK, CDR2 SYGVNS. The CDR3 totals 13 residues. The trim removed 11 bases at V and 3 bases at J, leaving 0 bases unmatched. CDR3 DNA: TGTGCCGGGACTAGCGGGGGGACAGATACGCAGTATTTT. As protein: CAGTSGGTDTQYF.